These 22 T cell receptor beta chains came from one sample sequenced in a study of cytomegalovirus exposure and HLA in healthy donors. 60 Vbeta and 13 Jbeta primers were used in PCR. The data were produced by immunoSEQ multiplex PCR, yet TCRdb's version contains in-frame clones alone and is incomplete. The sample has approximately 70,000 clones, around two thirds seen once. The specimen sequenced was PBMCs. The source of these receptors is a woman aged 45-65 years in good health and CMV-seropositive.

The chain has TRBV7-8 and TRBJ1-3; D not resolved. CDR1 is SGHVS and CDR2 is FQNEAQ in the germline V gene. This CDR3 spans 15 amino acids. V was trimmed by 1 base and J by 3 bases, leaving 10 bases between them. CDR3 nucleotide sequence: TGTGCCAGCAGCTTAGATAGCAGAGGTGGAAACACCATATATTTT. It is translated as CASSLDSRGGNTIYF.

CDR3 region: CASSLMSGGTEAFF. In nucleotides, the CDR3 is TGTGCCAGCAGCTTAATGTCCGGGGGCACTGAAGCTTTCTTT. This chain links TRBV7-2 with TRBJ1-1; D is possibly TRBD1 (5 bases). Germline values: CDR1 SGHTA, CDR2 FQGNSA. The CDR3 loop spans 14 amino acids. Trimming took 2 bases from V and 4 from J, leaving 11 bases between them.

This clone was picked up a small number of times. The CDR3 reads CATSRDHSTDTQYF. Here the CDR3 DNA reads TGTGCCACCAGCAGAGATCATTCCACAGATACGCAGTATTTT. The chain carries TRBV15 and TRBJ2-3; no reliable D call. Trimming pared 0 bases from V and 2 bases from J, leaving 6 bases between. Germline loops: CDR1 LNHNV, CDR2 YYDKDF (reference sequence). The CDR3 extends over 14 amino acids.

This clone was observed at least ten times. The V gene is TRBV18, the J gene TRBJ2-7, with D possibly being TRBD1 (7 bases). The CDR3 loop spans 15 amino acids. The V end lost 3 bases, the J end lost 5 bases, and 17 bases lay between the germline ends. CDR1 is KGHSH and CDR2 is LQKENI in the germline V gene. The CDR3 sequence: CASSPGIGRGDEQYF. The CDR3, as DNA: TGTGCCAGCTCACCCGGGATTGGCAGGGGGGACGAGCAGTACTTC.

The V call is TRBV14, the J call TRBJ2-1, with 12 bases matching TRBD2. This CDR3 comprises 17 residues. The V gene's germline CDR1 is SGHDN and CDR2 FVKESK. The trim removed 4 bases at V and 2 bases at J, leaving 6 bases unmatched. CDR3: CASSLLSSGGAYNEQFF. The CDR3 DNA reads TGTGCCAGCAGCCTCCTTTCTAGCGGGGGGGCCTACAATGAGCAGTTCTTC.

This sequence joins TRBV2 and TRBJ1-2, with D tentatively TRBD1 (6 bases). CDR3 length: 12 residues. V was cut by 4 bases and J by 4 bases, with 7 bases left in between. In germline, CDR1 is SNHLY, CDR2 FYNNEI. CDR3 coding DNA: TGTGCCAGCAGTGGGGACATCTATGGCTACACCTTC. Translation: CASSGDIYGYTF.

This clone has only a few counts. The chain joins TRBV30 to TRBJ2-6, with 10 positions matching TRBD1. CDR1 and CDR2 from the germline V gene are GTSNPN and SVGIG (reference sequence). This CDR3 region has 16 residues. J was trimmed by 3 bases and V by 7 bases; bases with no gene match: 9. The CDR3 DNA follows: TGTGCCTTATTACCGGGACAGGGGTTTGGGGCCAACGTCCTGACTTTC. Encoded protein: CALLPGQGFGANVLTF.

This clone has only a few counts. V and J are TRBV4-1 and TRBJ2-4; no reliable D call. Trimming left V 0 bases short and J 8 bases short, with 14 bases between. Germline assignment: CDR1 MGHRA and CDR2 YSYEKL. The CDR3 has 15 residues. Here the CDR3 DNA reads TGCGCCAGCAGCCAAGACTACCCAATTGAGGACATTCAGTACTTC. This sequence encodes CASSQDYPIEDIQYF.

V is TRBV6-5 and J is TRBJ1-2; 11 bases are shared with TRBD1. The CDR3 loop spans 16 amino acids. Germline V gene data show CDR1 as MNHEY and CDR2 as SVGAGI. The V and J ends lost 2 bases and 4 bases, in that order; junction bases with no gene match: 6. The CDR3 sequence is CASSYRRGQGVYGYTF. The CDR3 nucleotides are TGTGCCAGCAGTTACCGCAGGGGACAGGGGGTCTATGGCTACACCTTC.

About this clone: The DNA is left out, because the CDR3 cannot be placed on it with certainty; the CDR3 is given as TCRdb lists it. The chain is built from TRBV9 and TRBJ2-5; TRBD2 is taken as the D call from the table, unchecked against the DNA. The CDR3 is 12 residues long, ends included. In germline, CDR1 is SGDLS, CDR2 YYNGEE. CDR3 sequence: CASSVARGSVDF.

The V and J genes are TRBV4-1 and TRBJ2-7; possible D gene TRBD1, 7 bases. This CDR3 has 18 residues. Deletions cut 4 bases from V and 0 bases from J, with 22 bases between. CDR1 and CDR2 (germline): MGHRA, YSYEKL. CDR3 DNA: TGCGCCAGCAGCCCATCGATCAGGGGGGTCACTTTCTCCTACGAGCAGTACTTC. The encoded protein is CASSPSIRGVTFSYEQYF.

The genes are TRBV18 and TRBJ1-1, with D possibly TRBD1 on 5 matching bases. V was shortened by 2 bases and J by 4 bases, with 14 bases between the two germline ends. The CDR3 totals 15 residues. Germline assignment: CDR1 KGHSH and CDR2 LQKENI. CDR3 protein: CASSPKGGVGTEAFF. CDR3 sequence (DNA): TGTGCCAGCTCACCAAAGGGAGGGGTCGGCACTGAAGCTTTCTTT.

This clone has a handful of counts. This CDR3 is CASSSRRTSGSPRTDTQYF. CDR3 nucleotides: TGTGCCAGCAGCTCGAGACGGACTAGCGGGAGCCCCCGCACAGATACGCAGTATTTT. The chain links TRBV7-2 to TRBJ2-3, with 13 bases lining up with TRBD2. The germline CDR1 and CDR2 sequences are SGHTA and FQGNSA. V lost 4 bases to trimming and J lost 1 base; unmatched junction nucleotides: 11. This CDR3 spans 19 amino acids.

Concerning this clone: The same CDR3 is also encoded by other DNA sequences in this sample. V usage is TRBV18 and J usage is TRBJ1-4; weak D call: TRBD1 (5 bases). The CDR3 is made up of 14 amino acids. V shed 6 bases and J shed 0 bases, with 8 bases lying between them. The germline CDR1 and CDR2 sequences are KGHSH and LQKENI. As DNA, the CDR3 is TGTGCCAGCTCTCCGGACACAACTAATGAAAAACTGTTTTTT. It codes for CASSPDTTNEKLFF.

The chain is built from TRBV28 and TRBJ2-3; D might be TRBD2 (6 bases). V lost 1 base and J 1 base, leaving 12 bases between the germline ends. CDR3 length: 16 amino acids. CDR1 is MDHEN and CDR2 is SYDVKM in the germline V gene. The CDR3 region is CASSLYSGPRTDTQYF. The CDR3 nucleotides are TGTGCCAGCAGTTTATATAGCGGACCCCGCACAGATACGCAGTATTTT. Complete variable domain (other parts from reference TRBV28 and TRBJ2-3): DVKVTQSSRYLVKRTGEKVFLECVQDMDHENMFWYRQDPGLGLRLIYFSYDVKMKEKGDIPEGYSVSREKKERFSLILESASTNQTSMYLCASSLYSGPRTDTQYFGPGTRLTVL.

The genes are TRBV7-9 and TRBJ1-2; 8 bases match TRBD1. Per germline, CDR1 SEHNR and CDR2 FQNEAQ (reference sequence). V lost 5 bases to trimming and J lost 4 bases; unmatched junction nucleotides: 9. CDR3 length: 15 amino acids. The DNA for the CDR3 is TGTGCCAGCAGCGACGAAAGCAGGGGGCTCTATGGCTACACCTTC. Amino acid sequence: CASSDESRGLYGYTF.

This CDR3 is CASSLGRTVQETQYF. The CDR3 nucleotides read TGTGCCAGCAGCTTAGGTCGGACTGTTCAAGAGACCCAGTACTTC. The V and J genes are TRBV7-8 and TRBJ2-5, with a possible D match to TRBD2 (5 bases). The germline V gene has CDR1 SGHVS and CDR2 FQNEAQ. The CDR3 runs to 15 residues. V lost 1 base, J lost 2 bases, and 11 bases lay in between.

The CDR3 loop is CASSQDYRPGYFQETQYF. CDR3 nucleotide sequence: TGCGCCAGCAGCCAAGACTACCGCCCAGGGTACTTTCAAGAGACCCAGTACTTC. The chain combines TRBV4-1 with TRBJ2-5; a weak D match, TRBD1 (5 bases). Germline lookup yields CDR1 MGHRA and CDR2 YSYEKL. CDR3 length: 18 amino acids. With 0 bases removed from V and 2 bases from J, the gap between germline ends came to 19 bases.

This clone has just a few counts. The chain carries TRBV9 and TRBJ2-7; the match to TRBD2 covers 7 bases. V trimming: 3 bases; J trimming: 1 base; junction bases outside the gene matches: 16. The CDR3 extends over 18 amino acids. Germline CDR1 is SGDLS and CDR2 is YYNGEE. The CDR3 nucleotides read TGTGCCAGCAGCGCTGATGGGTGGGCTAGCGGTGCTTCCTACGAGCAGTACTTC. This sequence encodes CASSADGWASGASYEQYF.

This chain connects TRBV6-6 to TRBJ1-2, with no clear D. The germline V gene has CDR1 MNHNY and CDR2 SVGAGI (reference sequence). The CDR3 is 13 amino acids. The V end lost 0 bases, the J end lost 7 bases, and 9 bases lay between the germline ends. CDR3 sequence: CASSYSGGAGYTF. The CDR3 DNA reads TGTGCCAGCAGTTACTCAGGAGGCGCTGGCTACACCTTC.

This clone has more than one count but fewer than ten. The gene calls are TRBV7-9 and TRBJ1-1; 10 bases line up with TRBD1. The CDR3 length is 17 residues. The ends lost 4 bases at V and 0 bases at J; junction bases unmatched: 8. The V gene's germline CDR1 is SEHNR and CDR2 FQNEAQ (reference sequence). CDR3 nucleotide sequence: TGTGCCAGCAGCTCCGCAGGGACAGGGGCCATGAACACTGAAGCTTTCTTT. Its protein product is CASSSAGTGAMNTEAFF.

The chain is built from TRBV5-4 and TRBJ2-3, with TRBD2 matching 15 bases. Trimming took 0 bases from V and 3 from J; bases not matched to a gene: 5. Germline V CDR1 and CDR2: SGHNT, YYREEE (reference sequence). The CDR3 is 18 amino acids. CDR3 bases: TGTGCCAGCAGCTTGGACCTTGGGACTAGCGGGAGGACAGATACGCAGTATTTT. Amino acids: CASSLDLGTSGRTDTQYF.